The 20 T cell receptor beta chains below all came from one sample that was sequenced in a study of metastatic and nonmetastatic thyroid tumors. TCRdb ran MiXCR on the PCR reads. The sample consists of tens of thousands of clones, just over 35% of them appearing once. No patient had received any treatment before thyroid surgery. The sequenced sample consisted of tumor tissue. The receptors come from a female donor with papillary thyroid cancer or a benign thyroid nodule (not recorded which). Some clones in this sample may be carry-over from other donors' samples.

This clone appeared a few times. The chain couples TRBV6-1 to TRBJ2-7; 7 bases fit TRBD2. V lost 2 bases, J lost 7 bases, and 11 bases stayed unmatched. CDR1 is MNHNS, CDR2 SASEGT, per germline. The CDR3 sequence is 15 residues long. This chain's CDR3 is CASSEREGLFSEQYF. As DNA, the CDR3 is TGTGCCAGCAGTGAAAGGGAGGGGCTTTTTTCGGAGCAGTACTTC.

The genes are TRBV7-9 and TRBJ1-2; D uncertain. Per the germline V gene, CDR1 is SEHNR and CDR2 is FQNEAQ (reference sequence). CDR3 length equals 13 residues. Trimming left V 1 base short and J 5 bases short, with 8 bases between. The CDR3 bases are TGTGCCAGCAGCTTAGGGTCACAGTATGGCTACACCTTC. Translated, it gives CASSLGSQYGYTF.

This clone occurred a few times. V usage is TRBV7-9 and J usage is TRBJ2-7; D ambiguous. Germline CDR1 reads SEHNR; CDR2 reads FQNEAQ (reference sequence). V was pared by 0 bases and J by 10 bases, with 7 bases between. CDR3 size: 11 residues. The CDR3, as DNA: TGTGCCAGCAGCTTAGCGGGTGGACAGTACTTC. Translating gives CASSLAGGQYF.

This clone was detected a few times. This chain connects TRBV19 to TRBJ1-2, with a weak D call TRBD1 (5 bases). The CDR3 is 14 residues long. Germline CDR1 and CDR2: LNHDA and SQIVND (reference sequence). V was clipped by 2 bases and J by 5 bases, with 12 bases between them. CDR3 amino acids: CASSIRDPPYGYTF. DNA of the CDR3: TGTGCCAGTAGTATACGGGACCCGCCTTATGGCTACACCTTC.

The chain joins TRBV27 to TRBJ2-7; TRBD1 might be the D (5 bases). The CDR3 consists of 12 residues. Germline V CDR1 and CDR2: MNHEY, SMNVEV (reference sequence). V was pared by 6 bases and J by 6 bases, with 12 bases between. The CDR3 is CASRSGFGEQYF. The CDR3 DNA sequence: TGTGCCAGCAGATCAGGGTTTGGCGAGCAGTACTTC.

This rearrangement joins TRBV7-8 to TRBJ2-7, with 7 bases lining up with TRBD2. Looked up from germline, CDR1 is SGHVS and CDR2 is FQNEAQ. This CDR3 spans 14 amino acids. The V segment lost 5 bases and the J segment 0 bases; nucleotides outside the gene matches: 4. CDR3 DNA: TGTGCCAGCAGCCTCCGGGACTACTCCTACGAGCAGTACTTC. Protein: CASSLRDYSYEQYF.

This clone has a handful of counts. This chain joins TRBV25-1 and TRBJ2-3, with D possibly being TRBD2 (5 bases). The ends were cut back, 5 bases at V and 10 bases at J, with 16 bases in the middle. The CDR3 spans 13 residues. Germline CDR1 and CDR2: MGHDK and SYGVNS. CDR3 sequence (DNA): TGTGCCAGCAGTTATACGTACTCGGAGGCGCAGTATTTT. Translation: CASSYTYSEAQYF.

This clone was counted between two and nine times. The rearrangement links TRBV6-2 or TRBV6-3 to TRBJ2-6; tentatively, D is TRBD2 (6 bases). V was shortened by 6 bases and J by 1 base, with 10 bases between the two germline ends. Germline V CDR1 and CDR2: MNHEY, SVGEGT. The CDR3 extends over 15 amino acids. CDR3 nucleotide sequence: TGTGCCAGCAGCCGGGAGAATTCTGGGGCCAACGTCCTGACTTTC. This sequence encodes CASSRENSGANVLTF.

CDR3 loop: CASIRGRSDTQYF. CDR3 sequence (DNA): TGTGCCAGCATCAGGGGCAGGTCGGATACGCAGTATTTT. The V and J genes are TRBV28 and TRBJ2-3; D is perhaps TRBD1 (6 bases). V was shortened by 7 bases and J by 6 bases, with 14 bases between the two germline ends. Germline CDR1 MDHEN, CDR2 SYDVKM. The length of the CDR3 is 13 residues.

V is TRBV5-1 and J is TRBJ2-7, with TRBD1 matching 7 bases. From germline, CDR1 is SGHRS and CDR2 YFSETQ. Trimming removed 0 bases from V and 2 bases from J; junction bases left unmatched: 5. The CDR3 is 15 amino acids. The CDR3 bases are TGCGCCAGCAGCTTGGCCACAGGGGTAACCTACGAGCAGTACTTC. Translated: CASSLATGVTYEQYF.

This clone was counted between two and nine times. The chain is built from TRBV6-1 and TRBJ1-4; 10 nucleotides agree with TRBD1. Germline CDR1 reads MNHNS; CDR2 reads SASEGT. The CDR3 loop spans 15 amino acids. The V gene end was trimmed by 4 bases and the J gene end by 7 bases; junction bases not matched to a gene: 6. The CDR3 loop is CASSGTGGRGEKLFF. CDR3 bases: TGTGCCAGCAGTGGGACAGGGGGAAGAGGTGAAAAACTGTTTTTT.

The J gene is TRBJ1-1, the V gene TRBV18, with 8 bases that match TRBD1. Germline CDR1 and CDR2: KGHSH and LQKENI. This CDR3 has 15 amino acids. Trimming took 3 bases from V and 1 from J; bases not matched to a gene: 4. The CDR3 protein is CASSPGQVENTEAFF. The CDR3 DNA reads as TGTGCCAGCTCACCGGGACAGGTAGAGAACACTGAAGCTTTCTTT.

In DNA form, the CDR3 reads TGTGCCACCCGACTGGGGGGCTATGGGGGCTACACCTTC. It encodes CATRLGGYGGYTF. The chain combines TRBV12-3 or TRBV12-4 with TRBJ1-2, with a weak D call TRBD1 (6 bases). The CDR3 is 13 residues long. Trimming took off 10 bases at V and 8 bases at J, with 20 bases between the two ends.

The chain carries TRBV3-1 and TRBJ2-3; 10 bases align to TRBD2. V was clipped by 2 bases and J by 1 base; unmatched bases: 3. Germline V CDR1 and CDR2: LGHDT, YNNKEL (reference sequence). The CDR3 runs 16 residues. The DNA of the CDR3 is TGTGCCAGCAGCCAATCCGGACTAGCGGGCACAGATACGCAGTATTTT. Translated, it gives CASSQSGLAGTDTQYF.

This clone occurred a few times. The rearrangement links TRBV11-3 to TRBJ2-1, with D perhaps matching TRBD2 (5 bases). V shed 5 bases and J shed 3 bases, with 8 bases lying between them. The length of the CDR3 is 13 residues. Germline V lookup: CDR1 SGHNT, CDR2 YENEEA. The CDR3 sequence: CASSVAFYNEQFF. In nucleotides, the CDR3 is TGTGCCAGCAGCGTAGCGTTCTACAATGAGCAGTTCTTC.

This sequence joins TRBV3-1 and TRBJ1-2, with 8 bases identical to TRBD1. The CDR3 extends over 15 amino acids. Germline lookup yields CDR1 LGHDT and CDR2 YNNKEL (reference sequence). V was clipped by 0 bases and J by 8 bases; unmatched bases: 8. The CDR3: CASSQDPQGARGYTF. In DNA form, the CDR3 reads TGTGCCAGCAGCCAAGATCCGCAGGGGGCAAGAGGCTACACCTTC.

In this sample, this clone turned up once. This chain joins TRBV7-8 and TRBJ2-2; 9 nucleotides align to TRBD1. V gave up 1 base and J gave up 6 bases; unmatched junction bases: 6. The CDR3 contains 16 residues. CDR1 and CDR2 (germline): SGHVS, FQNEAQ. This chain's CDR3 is CASSLVGQGWAGELFF. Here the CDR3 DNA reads TGTGCCAGCAGCTTAGTGGGACAGGGTTGGGCCGGGGAGCTGTTTTTT.

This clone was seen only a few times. This chain's CDR3 is CAISAGVQGLNTEAFF. As DNA, the CDR3 is TGTGCCATCAGTGCGGGAGTTCAAGGACTGAACACTGAAGCTTTCTTT. The chain recombines TRBV10-3 with TRBJ1-1, with D hard to call. This CDR3 is 16 amino acids long. The germline CDR1 and CDR2 sequences are ENHRY and SYGVKD. V was cut by 4 bases and J by 0 bases, with 15 bases left in between.

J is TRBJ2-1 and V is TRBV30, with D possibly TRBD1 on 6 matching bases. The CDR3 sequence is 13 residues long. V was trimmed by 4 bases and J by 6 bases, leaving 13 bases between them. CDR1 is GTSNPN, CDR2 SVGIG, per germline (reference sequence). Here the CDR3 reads CAWIGLGGNEQFF. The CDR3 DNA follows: TGTGCCTGGATAGGCTTAGGGGGCAATGAGCAGTTCTTC.

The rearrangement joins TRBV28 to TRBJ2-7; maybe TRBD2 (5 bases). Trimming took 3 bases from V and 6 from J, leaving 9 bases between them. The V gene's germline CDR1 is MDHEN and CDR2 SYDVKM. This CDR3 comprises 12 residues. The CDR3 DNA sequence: TGTGCCAGCAGTTTGAGGACTTCCGAGCAGTACTTC. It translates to CASSLRTSEQYF.